A selection of T cell receptor beta chains follows, all from one sample in a study of cytomegalovirus exposure and HLA in healthy donors. TCRdb keeps only in-frame clones here, not all; method: immunoSEQ multiplex PCR. The sample consists of approximately 100,000 clones, 70% to 80% of them appearing once. The sample comprised PBMCs. These receptors came from a middle-aged woman in good health and CMV-seropositive. CDR3s include the opening cysteine and the closing phenylalanine or tryptophan. The order of the fields is J gene, V gene, clone size, CDR3 protein. Clone size is shown for a subset of rows, as once, few, many or a class of expanded clone.

TRBJ1-6,TRBV18,NA,CASSPLDNPGSPLHF
TRBJ2-2,TRBV6-5,NA,CASSFTAGELFF
TRBJ2-5,TRBV6-1,NA,CASSEAGGKGQETQYF
TRBJ2-3,TRBV5-6,few,CASSPPAGGNTQYF
TRBJ1-2,TRBV2,NA,CASSDRSGGAQGYTF
TRBJ1-4,TRBV6-6,NA,CASSYEQTATNEKLFF
TRBJ1-2,TRBV18,NA,CASSPPFRQGRDGYTF
TRBJ2-4,TRBV5-4,NA,CASSLRGGIAKNIQYF
TRBJ1-1,TRBV6-6,once,CASSYSWGLNTEAFF
TRBJ1-2,TRBV27,once,CASSPRDSPIVYTF
TRBJ2-5,TRBV5-4,NA,CASSDISDRAETQYF
TRBJ1-2,TRBV29-1,NA,CSVEDPDGYTF
TRBJ2-2,TRBV5-4,NA,CASSLIGRITGELFF
TRBJ1-2,TRBV5-1,NA,CASSPGQEYGYTF
TRBJ1-1,TRBV2,NA,CASSAQGNTEAFF
TRBJ2-7,TRBV4-1,NA,CASSLLEGQGPYEQYF
TRBJ2-2,TRBV10-2,NA,CASSESGLAANTGELFF
TRBJ1-4,TRBV7-8,NA,CASSHNGGKLFF
TRBJ1-5,TRBV4-1,few,CASSQDVPGRNQPQHF
TRBJ1-6,TRBV7-8,NA,CASSLGVTSPLHF
TRBJ2-7,TRBV10-3,NA,CAISGGWEQYF
TRBJ1-1,TRBV6-5,NA,CASIGGTGQTEAFF
TRBJ1-3,TRBV11-1,NA,CASSRVSTGVHTIYF
TRBJ2-5,TRBV2,few,CASIPLSGQETQYF
TRBJ2-3,TRBV7-7,NA,CASSLDGGRTDTQYF